This TCR beta chain was found in a study of blood T cells in healthy people across ages. A second PCR, run for about 7 to 11 cycles, used a sample-barcoded 5' primer plus a J-beta primer mix. TCRdb reanalysed the 5' RACE reads using MiXCR and keeps one entry per CDR3 protein. The sample consists of approximately 2,000,000 distinct CDR3 sequences, about two fifths of them appearing once. Findings of the study overall: Donor CMV status was unknown, possibly confounding expanded clonotype changes.

This CDR3 spans 14 amino acids. V dropped 8 bases and J dropped 11; count of bases not matched to a gene: 15. Per germline, CDR1 ENHRY and CDR2 SYGVKD. Only a few counts were recorded for this clonotype. Its specificity is unknown. The V gene is TRBV10-3, the J gene TRBJ2-5, with 9 bases aligning to TRBD2. The sample comprised blood. The sequence came from a human donor in good health. The CDR3 DNA is TGTGCCATCTTGGCTAGCGGGGTTGTCAATGAGCAGTACTTC. Translation: CAILASGVVNEQYF.